This is a list of T cell receptor beta chains from one sample in a study of T cell responses to AZD1222 COVID-19 vaccine. TCRdb's table, derived via immunoSEQ multiplex PCR, lists solely in-frame clones and lacks some. The profile shows approximately 150,000 clones, approximately 90% of them singletons. Sequences were derived from peripheral blood, sampled 28 days after the second AZD1222 dose. The receptors originated from an adult who received the AZD1222 COVID-19 vaccine. Both conserved end residues are part of each CDR3. Fields, in order: clone size, D gene, V gene, J gene, CDR3 DNA, CDR3 protein. D genes are given only for firm matches. Clone size is not always given. Where it is, it says once, few, many or a class for expanded clones.

clone_size: .; d_call: .; v_call: TRBV5-4; j_call: TRBJ1-1; cdr3_nt: TGTGCCAGCAGCTTGGGAGGGCAGGGTTCGAGCACTGAAGCTTTCTTT; cdr3_aa: CASSLGGQGSSTEAFF
clone_size: once; d_call: .; v_call: TRBV7-9; j_call: TRBJ1-1; cdr3_nt: TGTGCCAGCAGCGACGGACAGCTAGGAGGCACTGAAGCTTTCTTT; cdr3_aa: CASSDGQLGGTEAFF
clone_size: .; d_call: TRBD2; v_call: TRBV5-1; j_call: TRBJ2-5; cdr3_nt: TGCGCCAGCAGCTCTGGGGGGGTACAAGAGACCCAGTACTTC; cdr3_aa: CASSSGGVQETQYF
clone_size: .; d_call: .; v_call: TRBV4-2; j_call: TRBJ2-7; cdr3_nt: TGTGCCAGCAGCCAGGAACTAGTAGGAGAGTCCTACGAGCAGTACTTC; cdr3_aa: CASSQELVGESYEQYF
clone_size: .; d_call: .; v_call: TRBV14; j_call: TRBJ2-1; cdr3_nt: TGTGCCAGCAGCCAAGGTCTTAGGGTCAATGAGCAGTTCTTC; cdr3_aa: CASSQGLRVNEQFF
clone_size: .; d_call: .; v_call: TRBV7-2; j_call: TRBJ2-1; cdr3_nt: TGTGCCAGCAGCTTCCCGGGCACCTACAATGAGCAGTTCTTC; cdr3_aa: CASSFPGTYNEQFF
clone_size: .; d_call: .; v_call: TRBV19; j_call: TRBJ1-2; cdr3_nt: TGTGCCAGTAGTCCGGTCGGGGGCCCATATGGCTACACCTTC; cdr3_aa: CASSPVGGPYGYTF
clone_size: once; d_call: .; v_call: TRBV2; j_call: TRBJ1-5; cdr3_nt: TGTGCCAGCAGTGACACACACTCCCAGCCCCAGCATTTT; cdr3_aa: CASSDTHSQPQHF
clone_size: .; d_call: TRBD1; v_call: TRBV7-2; j_call: TRBJ1-2; cdr3_nt: TGTGCCAGCAGCCCTCGACAGGGGGATACGAGCTACACCTTC; cdr3_aa: CASSPRQGDTSYTF
clone_size: .; d_call: .; v_call: TRBV15; j_call: TRBJ1-2; cdr3_nt: TGTGCCACCAGCGCCCCTCGCGCGGTGTGGGGCTACACCTTC; cdr3_aa: CATSAPRAVWGYTF
clone_size: .; d_call: .; v_call: TRBV19; j_call: TRBJ1-1; cdr3_nt: TGTGCCAGTAAACCGGGGACGACGGATAACACTGAAGCTTTCTTT; cdr3_aa: CASKPGTTDNTEAFF
clone_size: .; d_call: .; v_call: TRBV19; j_call: TRBJ2-3; cdr3_nt: TGTGCCAGTAGTATAGGCACGGGAGAGGGAGATACGCAGTATTTT; cdr3_aa: CASSIGTGEGDTQYF
clone_size: .; d_call: .; v_call: TRBV11-2; j_call: TRBJ2-7; cdr3_nt: TGTGCCAGCAGCTTAGATCATTGGACCCACCACGAGCAGTACTTC; cdr3_aa: CASSLDHWTHHEQYF
clone_size: .; d_call: TRBD2; v_call: TRBV7-2; j_call: TRBJ2-5; cdr3_nt: TGTGCCAGCAGCCCCCGGGGGCCTAGCGGGAGTCAAGAGACCCAGTACTTC; cdr3_aa: CASSPRGPSGSQETQYF
clone_size: .; d_call: .; v_call: TRBV4-2; j_call: TRBJ1-1; cdr3_nt: TGTGCCAGCAGCCGCCAAAGGGACACTGAAGCTTTCTTT; cdr3_aa: CASSRQRDTEAFF
clone_size: .; d_call: TRBD1; v_call: TRBV6-1; j_call: TRBJ1-1; cdr3_nt: TGTGCCAGCAGTGAACCGGGACAGTACACTGAAGCTTTCTTT; cdr3_aa: CASSEPGQYTEAFF
clone_size: .; d_call: .; v_call: TRBV3-1/TRBV3-2; j_call: TRBJ2-2; cdr3_nt: TGTGCCAGCAGCCAAGAACCCAGCGATACCGCCGGGGAGCTGTTTTTT; cdr3_aa: CASSQEPSDTAGELFF
clone_size: .; d_call: .; v_call: TRBV6-5; j_call: TRBJ2-7; cdr3_nt: TGTGCCAGCAGAACCGGGACAGAGCAGTACTTC; cdr3_aa: CASRTGTEQYF
clone_size: few; d_call: TRBD2; v_call: TRBV11-1; j_call: TRBJ2-4; cdr3_nt: TGTGCCAGCAACCCCTCGGGGGGGGACATTCAGTACTTC; cdr3_aa: CASNPSGGDIQYF